This TCR beta chain was sequenced for a study of blood T cell repertoires in COVID-19. V gave up 5 bases and J gave up 2 bases, with 4 bases separating them. The CDR3 sequence is 11 residues long. A word on this clone: Different DNA sequences within this sample yield the same CDR3.

Generated by immunoSEQ multiplex PCR, the TCRdb table keeps only in-frame clones and is missing some. The sample has about 190,000 clones, roughly nine tenths seen once. Specimen: peripheral blood. The chain joins TRBV12-3 or TRBV12-4 to TRBJ2-7; unclear D gene. This clonotype was sampled from a man younger than 40 with acute or convalescent COVID-19. The CDR3 sequence is CASSRAYEQYF. CDR3 bases: TGTGCCAGCAGTAGAGCCTACGAGCAGTACTTC.